The next 21 T cell receptor beta chains were all read from a single sample in a study of T cell changes during pregnancy in multiple sclerosis. Libraries were prepared by immunoSEQ multiplex PCR; TCRdb keeps only in-frame clonotypes and omits some of them. Here the sample spans over 100,000 clones, about 90% being singletons. The material was peripheral blood, obtained in the third trimester of pregnancy. These receptors were taken from a female donor with multiple sclerosis, enrolled in a pregnancy study.

The chain employs TRBV9 and TRBJ2-2, with a tentative D call TRBD2 (5 bases). The V end was cut by 0 bases, the J end by 5 bases, with 14 bases between. Germline-derived CDR1 and CDR2 are SGDLS and YYNGEE. The CDR3 spans 16 residues. CDR3 protein: CASSVDRPAATGELFF. The CDR3 DNA sequence: TGTGCCAGCAGCGTAGACCGTCCAGCGGCAACCGGGGAGCTGTTTTTT.

This clone was found once. The rearrangement joins TRBV20-1 to TRBJ2-1, with unresolved D. The CDR3 runs to 11 residues. Germline loops: CDR1 DFQATT, CDR2 SNEGSKA (reference sequence). V dropped 0 bases and J dropped 10 bases, with 7 bases sitting between them. The CDR3 DNA reads TGCAGTGCTAGAGATTTGCAGGAGCAGTTCTTC. Encoded protein: CSARDLQEQFF.

This sequence joins TRBV7-9 and TRBJ2-7, with D possibly being TRBD2 (5 bases). The CDR3 runs 15 residues. Per the germline V gene, CDR1 is SEHNR and CDR2 is FQNEAQ (reference sequence). V dropped 8 bases and J dropped 0 bases, with 17 bases sitting between them. DNA of the CDR3: TGTGCCAGCGCTTCTCCCCAGGACTCCTCCTACGAGCAGTACTTC. Translating it yields CASASPQDSSYEQYF.

The chain uses TRBV30 and TRBJ2-2; 15 nucleotides line up with TRBD2. The CDR3 totals 19 residues. Germline-derived CDR1 and CDR2 are GTSNPN and SVGIG (reference sequence). J was trimmed by 0 bases and V by 2 bases; bases with no gene match: 7. CDR3: CAWSYGLAGGWANTGELFF. Here the CDR3 DNA reads TGTGCCTGGAGTTACGGACTAGCGGGGGGGTGGGCGAACACCGGGGAGCTGTTTTTT.

This chain connects TRBV5-1 to TRBJ2-3; 7 bases line up with TRBD1. CDR1 is SGHRS and CDR2 is YFSETQ in the germline V gene. The CDR3 spans 14 residues. V was pared by 7 bases and J by 2 bases, with 7 bases of the junction left unmatched. CDR3 sequence (DNA): TGCGCCAGCGCCCGAGGGACAGCCACAGATACGCAGTATTTT. Translated: CASARGTATDTQYF.

This chain links TRBV27 with TRBJ2-2; the match to TRBD1 covers 7 bases. With 7 bases clipped from V and 0 bases from J, the junction kept 5 bases outside the gene matches. The CDR3 length is 15 residues. Germline V CDR1 and CDR2: MNHEY, SMNVEV (reference sequence). The CDR3 loop is CASKRQGTNTGELFF. The CDR3 bases are TGTGCCAGCAAAAGACAGGGAACGAACACCGGGGAGCTGTTTTTT.

The chain recombines TRBV28 with TRBJ1-2; 8 bases agree with TRBD1. V was clipped by 6 bases and J by 8 bases; unmatched bases: 14. The CDR3 totals 15 residues. Germline CDR1 MDHEN, CDR2 SYDVKM. CDR3 protein: CASRSRQQGAVGYTF. The CDR3 nucleotides are TGTGCCAGCAGATCTAGACAGCAGGGGGCAGTAGGCTACACCTTC.

The chain employs TRBV30 and TRBJ2-7; TRBD1 matches at 10 bases. The J segment lost 3 bases and the V segment lost 6 bases, leaving 5 bases of the junction unmatched. The germline gives CDR1 GTSNPN, CDR2 SVGIG (reference sequence). This CDR3 has 13 residues. CDR3: CACSRTGGYEQYF. The CDR3, as DNA: TGTGCCTGTTCTCGGACAGGGGGCTACGAGCAGTACTTC.

This clone appeared a few times. This rearrangement joins TRBV7-6 to TRBJ2-1, with 7 bases fitting TRBD1. The junction had 6 bases not matched to a gene; V was cut back by 4 bases and J by 3 bases. The CDR3 sequence is 15 residues long. Germline-derived CDR1 and CDR2 are SGHVS and FNYEAQ. The CDR3 is CASSSTGMSYNEQFF. CDR3 nucleotides: TGTGCCAGCAGCTCGACAGGGATGAGCTACAATGAGCAGTTCTTC.

The chain combines TRBV27 with TRBJ1-1, with 9 nucleotides matching TRBD1. V was pared by 3 bases and J by 12 bases, with 17 bases of the junction left unmatched. The germline V gene has CDR1 MNHEY and CDR2 SMNVEV (reference sequence). CDR3 length: 16 residues. CDR3 protein: CASSFSYHGTGSSTFF. The DNA for the CDR3 is TGTGCCAGCAGTTTTTCTTACCACGGGACAGGGAGTTCGACTTTCTTT.

The chain combines TRBV5-4 with TRBJ1-2; 7 bases are shared with TRBD1. With V trimmed by 0 bases and J by 7 bases, 6 bases remained unmatched. The CDR3 has 14 amino acids. The germline V gene has CDR1 SGHNT and CDR2 YYREEE (reference sequence). The CDR3 reads CASSLGQGSFGYTF. In DNA form, the CDR3 reads TGTGCCAGCAGCTTGGGACAGGGAAGTTTTGGCTACACCTTC.

The V gene is TRBV5-5, the J gene TRBJ2-5; no firm D call. V lost 1 base, J lost 1 base, and 5 bases lay in between. Germline V CDR1 and CDR2: SGHKS, YYEKEE (reference sequence). This CDR3 is built from 13 residues. The CDR3 DNA follows: TGTGCCAGCAGCTTGACAGTCCAAGAGACCCAGTACTTC. It codes for CASSLTVQETQYF.

The CDR3 spells CASSLSRASDTQYF. The CDR3 DNA reads as TGTGCCAGCAGCTTGTCCAGGGCAAGCGATACGCAGTATTTT. The chain uses TRBV5-8 and TRBJ2-3, with a possible D match to TRBD1 (5 bases). Per germline, CDR1 SGHTS and CDR2 YDEGEE. The CDR3 consists of 14 residues. Trimming removed 1 base from V and 6 bases from J, with 12 bases in between.

V gene TRBV7-3 combines with J gene TRBJ1-6; D may be TRBD1 (5 bases). Per the germline V gene, CDR1 is SGHTA and CDR2 is FQGTGA. The ends were cut back, 1 base at V and 7 bases at J, with 11 bases in the middle. The CDR3 loop spans 15 amino acids. CDR3 amino acids: CASSLNQGSNSPLHF. The CDR3 DNA follows: TGTGCCAGCAGCTTAAACCAGGGATCAAATTCACCCCTCCACTTT.

This clone appeared a single time. The CDR3 loop reads CANRDSGGNTIYF. The CDR3 nucleotides are TGTGCCAACAGGGATTCAGGGGGAAACACCATATATTTT. V is TRBV2 and J is TRBJ1-3, with D possibly matching TRBD1 (6 bases). The CDR3 loop spans 13 amino acids. Germline CDR1 is SNHLY and CDR2 is FYNNEI. Trimming removed 10 bases from V and 4 bases from J, with 14 bases in between. Full variable domain (remainder filled in from reference TRBV2 and TRBJ1-3): EPEVTQTPSHQVTQMGQEVILRCVPISNHLYFYWYRQILGQKVEFLVSFYNNEISEKSEIFDDQFSVERPDGSNFTLKIRSTKLEDSAMYFCANRDSGGNTIYFGEGSWLTVV.

In its sample, this clone was seen once. The gene calls are TRBV27 and TRBJ2-7; TRBD1 agrees at 7 bases. The V and J ends lost 5 bases and 2 bases, in that order; junction bases with no gene match: 3. CDR3 length: 13 amino acids. Germline values: CDR1 MNHEY, CDR2 SMNVEV (reference sequence). The CDR3 DNA sequence: TGTGCCAGCAGTCTCGGGACAGCCTACGAGCAGTACTTC. This sequence encodes CASSLGTAYEQYF.

The chain carries TRBV19 and TRBJ2-7, with 7 bases identical to TRBD1. Looked up from germline, CDR1 is LNHDA and CDR2 is SQIVND (reference sequence). The CDR3 contains 14 residues. Trimming at V came to 5 bases and at J to 2 bases, leaving 6 bases not matched to a gene. In DNA, the CDR3 is TGTGCCAGTAGTTGGGCAGGGGGACCCTACGAGCAGTACTTC. This encodes CASSWAGGPYEQYF.

The chain employs TRBV4-1 and TRBJ1-1; perhaps TRBD1 as D (5 bases). In germline, CDR1 is MGHRA, CDR2 YSYEKL. Trimming cost V 1 base and J 4 bases, with 16 bases left between them. The CDR3 totals 16 residues. This chain's CDR3 is CASSQGERGSRTEAFF. CDR3 sequence (DNA): TGCGCCAGCAGCCAAGGAGAAAGGGGAAGTCGCACTGAAGCTTTCTTT.

The rearrangement joins TRBV18 to TRBJ2-1, with TRBD2 identical over 7 bases. V shed 3 bases, J shed 4 bases, and the junction held 3 bases outside the gene matches. This CDR3 contains 14 residues. CDR1 is KGHSH and CDR2 is LQKENI in the germline V gene. The CDR3 DNA is TGTGCCAGCTCACCCGGGGAGGGATACAATGAGCAGTTCTTC. As protein: CASSPGEGYNEQFF. Full variable domain (missing parts from reference TRBV18 and TRBJ2-1): NAGVMQNPRHLVRRRGQEARLRCSPMKGHSHVYWYRQLPEEGLKFMVYLQKENIIDESGMPKERFSAEFPKEGPSILRIQQVVRGDSAAYFCASSPGEGYNEQFFGPGTRLTVL.

As regards this clone: The same CDR3 is also encoded by other DNA sequences in this sample. The chain recombines TRBV29-1 with TRBJ2-7; a weak D match, TRBD1 (6 bases). The V and J ends lost 3 bases and 3 bases respectively, with 9 bases between them. The CDR3 sequence is 12 residues long. CDR1 and CDR2 (germline): SQVTM, ANQGSEA. The CDR3 is CSVEDSSYEQYF. In DNA, the CDR3 is TGCAGCGTTGAGGACAGTAGCTACGAGCAGTACTTC.

This chain joins TRBV6-1 and TRBJ2-1; 7 nucleotides align to TRBD2. With 2 bases clipped from V and 9 bases from J, the junction kept 13 bases outside the gene matches. CDR3 size: 16 residues. CDR1 and CDR2 from the germline V gene are MNHNS and SASEGT. The CDR3 DNA sequence: TGTGCCAGCAGTGAATATGTTAGCGGGTTTGGAGGTGAGCAGTTCTTC. Protein: CASSEYVSGFGGEQFF.